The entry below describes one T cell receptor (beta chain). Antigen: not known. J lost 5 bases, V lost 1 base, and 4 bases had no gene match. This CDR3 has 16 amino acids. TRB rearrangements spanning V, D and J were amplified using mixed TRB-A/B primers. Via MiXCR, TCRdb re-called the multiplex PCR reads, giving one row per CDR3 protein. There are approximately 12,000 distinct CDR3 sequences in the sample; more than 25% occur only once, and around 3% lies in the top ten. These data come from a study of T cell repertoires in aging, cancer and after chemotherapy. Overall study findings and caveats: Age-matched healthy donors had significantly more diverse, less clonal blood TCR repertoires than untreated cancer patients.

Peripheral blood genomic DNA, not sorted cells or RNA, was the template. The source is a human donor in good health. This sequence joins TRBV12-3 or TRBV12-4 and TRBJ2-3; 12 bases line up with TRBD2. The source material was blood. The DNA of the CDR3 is TGTGCCAGCAGTTTAGGACTAGCGGGGGCGGGAGATACGCAGTATTTT. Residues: CASSLGLAGAGDTQYF.